This T cell receptor beta chain was profiled in a study of PD-L1 blockade in urothelial cancer. Across the study: Men with urothelial cancer arising in the bladder made up about 85% of the roughly 30 patients. Specimens of blood held a median count of 141,255 T cells.

Time point here: peripheral blood 6 weeks after treatment start. Note on this clone: Its specificity is not known.

The protocol was immunoSEQ multiplex PCR, while the TCRdb copy is restricted to in-frame clones and leaves out a portion. This table holds about 120,000 clones, roughly 83% found once. Findings and limits, study-wide: A below-median TCR clonality in blood before treatment predicted better survival. Enhanced expansion of tumor-associated blood clones at 3 weeks characterized durable-benefit patients.

This CDR3 is built from 16 residues. Per germline, CDR1 MNHEY and CDR2 SMNVEV (reference sequence). V was clipped by 2 bases and J by 4 bases; unmatched bases: 7. The material was PBMCs, obtained around atezolizumab (anti-PD-L1) treatment. V gene TRBV27 combines with J gene TRBJ2-3, with TRBD1 matching over 9 bases. The TCR sequence derives from a middle-aged man with urothelial cancer. The CDR3 spells CASSLPPGQGADTQYF. The CDR3 region has the DNA TGTGCCAGCAGTTTACCTCCGGGACAGGGAGCAGATACGCAGTATTTT.